This T cell receptor (beta chain) was sequenced for a study of T cells after yellow fever vaccination. MiXCR, applied by TCRdb to the 5' RACE reads, yields one record per CDR3 protein. The sample includes about 360,000 distinct CDR3 sequences, 6% to 8% of them seen just once. Study-wide results and limits: Boosting was followed by the reappearance of most primary-vaccination clones (roughly 95% CD4, about 88% CD8). A secondary response was less intense yet reached its peak sooner, at day 5 versus 15. Contaminating bulk clonotypes could be abundant in FACS-sorted repertoires. Just a small share of clonotypes turned up in the CD4 compartment as well as the CD8 compartment.

With respect to this clonotype: What it binds is unknown.

The CDR3 extends over 16 amino acids. With V trimmed by 6 bases and J by 4 bases, 7 bases remained unmatched. The germline V gene encodes CDR1 ENHRY and CDR2 SYGVKD. The sequence derives from a man aged 25-45 years who received the YFV17D yellow fever vaccine. The sample was PBMCs, taken 5 days after the yellow fever booster vaccination. This sequence joins TRBV10-3 and TRBJ2-1; 12 bases are a match to TRBD2. DNA of the CDR3: TGTGCCATCAGCGAGACTAGCGGGGGCCGATACAATGAGCAGTTCTTC. Its translation is CAISETSGGRYNEQFF.